The 11 T cell receptor beta chains given below trace back to one sample, sequenced in a study of spatial heterogeneity in lung cancer. Time point indicated: sample taken at primary tumor resection. Tumor, nontumor lung or frozen PBMC supplied whole RNA, sequenced without sorting. MiXCR, run by TCRdb on the 5' RACE reads, gives a single entry per CDR3 protein. The table records some 10,000 distinct CDR3 sequences, about 18% of them present only once. The sequenced sample was PBMCs, obtained at surgery. The receptor source for this set is a male donor with early-stage non-small cell lung cancer.

The chain uses TRBV20-1 and TRBJ2-7; 10 bases agree with TRBD2. The CDR3 runs to 14 residues. From germline, CDR1 is DFQATT and CDR2 SNEGSKA (reference sequence). V shed 6 bases and J 0 bases; nucleotides not matched to a gene: 5. CDR3 in DNA: TGCAGTGCCTCTCGACTAGCGGGCTCCTACGAGCAGTACTTC. Translated, it gives CSASRLAGSYEQYF.

This clonotype was counted only a few times. The rearrangement uses TRBV12-3 or TRBV12-4 and TRBJ2-5; 7 nucleotides match TRBD2. V dropped 3 bases and J dropped 3; count of bases not matched to a gene: 16. This CDR3 has 18 amino acids. The CDR3 bases are TGTGCCAGCAGTTTTCATCCGATAGGGCTAGCGGCGGAAGAGACCCAGTACTTC. Residues: CASSFHPIGLAAEETQYF.

This clonotype was detected only a few times. CDR3 amino acids: CASGRTGNEQFF. The CDR3 bases are TGTGCCAGCGGGAGGACAGGGAATGAGCAGTTCTTC. The chain joins TRBV11-3 to TRBJ2-1; 8 nucleotides align to TRBD1. Trimming removed 8 bases from V and 7 bases from J; junction bases left unmatched: 4. Germline-derived CDR1 and CDR2 are SGHNT and YENEEA. There are 12 residues in the CDR3. Complete variable domain (other parts from reference TRBV11-3 and TRBJ2-1): EAGVVQSPRYKIIEKKQPVAFWCNPISGHNTLYWYLQNLGQGPELLIRYENEEAVDDSQLPKDRFSAERLKGVDSTLKIQPAELGDSAVYLCASGRTGNEQFFGPGTRLTVL.

The V call is TRBV12-3 or TRBV12-4, the J call TRBJ1-3; no clear D. V was shortened by 1 base and J by 1 base, with 2 bases between the two germline ends. The CDR3 has 13 residues. This chain's CDR3 is CASSLESGNTIYF. The CDR3 DNA follows: TGTGCCAGCAGTTTAGAGTCTGGAAACACCATATATTTT.

This clonotype appeared a few times. The chain carries TRBV7-9 and TRBJ1-1, with D maybe TRBD1 (5 bases). This CDR3 region has 16 residues. The ends were cut back, 3 bases at V and 0 bases at J, with 14 bases in the middle. Germline loops: CDR1 SEHNR, CDR2 FQNEAQ (reference sequence). The CDR3 spells CASSFPGRGMNTEAFF. The CDR3, as DNA: TGTGCCAGCAGCTTCCCGGGACGGGGCATGAACACTGAAGCTTTCTTT.

This clonotype was seen at least ten times. The chain employs TRBV12-3 or TRBV12-4 and TRBJ1-2; D perhaps matches TRBD1 (6 bases). This CDR3 is 12 amino acids long. The ends were cut back, 4 bases at V and 9 bases at J, with 12 bases in the middle. In nucleotides, the CDR3 is TGTGCCAGCAGTTCTAGGGGGGCGCGCTACACCTTC. Encoded protein: CASSSRGARYTF.

This clonotype was detected ten times or more. This chain connects TRBV7-9 to TRBJ1-1, with a possible D match to TRBD1 (6 bases). The CDR3 runs 12 residues. Trimming shortened V by 4 bases and J by 7 bases, and 10 bases separated the two germline ends. Per germline, CDR1 SEHNR and CDR2 FQNEAQ (reference sequence). DNA of the CDR3: TGTGCCAGCAGCTCGGGACACAATGAAGCTTTCTTT. Translated, it gives CASSSGHNEAFF.

On this clonotype: One base away lies a much larger clone, so this may be a sequencing read error. No conserved phenylalanine or tryptophan ends this CDR3, so it is likely a read error. The V gene is TRBV5-4, the J gene TRBJ2-7; TRBD2 aligns across 8 bases. The CDR3 is made up of 15 amino acids. With V trimmed by 1 base and J by 3 bases, 6 bases remained unmatched. Germline V gives CDR1 SGHNT, CDR2 YYREEE (reference sequence). The CDR3 DNA is TGTGCCAGCAGCTTGCCTAGCGGGTCCGTCTACGAGCAGTACATC. Protein: CASSLPSGSVYEQYI.

V and J are TRBV5-1 and TRBJ1-3; no reliable D call. CDR3 length equals 16 residues. CDR1 and CDR2 from the germline V gene are SGHRS and YFSETQ. V lost 3 bases to trimming and J lost 0 bases, with 13 bases between them. The CDR3 bases are TGCGCCAGCAGCTACCAGGAGCCGGCCTCTGGAAACACCATATATTTT. Encoded protein: CASSYQEPASGNTIYF.

This clonotype was recorded a few times. The rearrangement uses TRBV12-3 or TRBV12-4 and TRBJ1-4, with TRBD1 matching over 8 bases. The junction had 7 bases not matched to a gene; V was cut back by 6 bases and J by 7 bases. The CDR3 loop spans 14 amino acids. CDR3 DNA: TGTGCCAGCAGCCCCGGACAGGGCGGTGAAAAACTGTTTTTT. Amino acids: CASSPGQGGEKLFF.

This clonotype counts as medium-sized (0.01 to 0.1%). This chain joins TRBV30 and TRBJ1-1; possible D gene TRBD1, 5 bases. CDR3 length equals 14 residues. Germline-derived CDR1 and CDR2 are GTSNPN and SVGIG (reference sequence). V lost 3 bases and J lost 3, with 14 bases in between. CDR3 bases: TGTGCCTGGAGAGGGACCGGACGGTACACTGAAGCTTTCTTT. Amino acid sequence: CAWRGTGRYTEAFF.